The clone carrying this TCR beta chain occurred a few times. The antigen remains unidentified. CDR1 is SGHNT, CDR2 YYREEE, per germline (reference sequence). Trimming shortened V by 4 bases and J by 2 bases, and 11 bases separated the two germline ends. This CDR3 spans 14 amino acids. As TCR cDNA was made by 5'RACE template switching, a universal primer site and UMIs were added. TCRdb re-called the 5' RACE reads with MiXCR, one entry per CDR3 protein. Among about 340,000 distinct CDR3 sequences listed, 3% to 4.5% were seen once. This sample was taken from a study of T cells after yellow fever vaccination. Study findings and constraints: Abundant clonotypes from the bulk population could get into FACS-sorted repertoires as contaminants.

The gene calls are TRBV5-4 and TRBJ2-3, with D possibly being TRBD1 (6 bases). Material: PBMCs, obtained 5 days after the yellow fever booster vaccination. The receptor was derived from a man younger than 30 who received the YFV17D yellow fever vaccine. CDR3 nucleotides: TGTGCCAGCAGCCCCGGACAGATCACAGATACGCAGTATTTT. Translated, it gives CASSPGQITDTQYF.